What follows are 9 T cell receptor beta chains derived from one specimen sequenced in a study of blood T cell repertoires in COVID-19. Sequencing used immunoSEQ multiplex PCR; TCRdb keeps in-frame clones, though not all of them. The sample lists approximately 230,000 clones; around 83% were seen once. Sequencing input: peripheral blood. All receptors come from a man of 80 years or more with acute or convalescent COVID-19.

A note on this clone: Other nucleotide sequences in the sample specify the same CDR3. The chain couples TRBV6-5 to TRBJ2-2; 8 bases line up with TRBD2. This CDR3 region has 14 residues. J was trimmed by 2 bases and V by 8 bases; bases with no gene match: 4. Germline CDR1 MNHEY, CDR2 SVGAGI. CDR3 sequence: CASSSGLNTGELFF. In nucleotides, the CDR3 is TGTGCCAGCTCTAGCGGGCTTAACACCGGGGAGCTGTTTTTT.

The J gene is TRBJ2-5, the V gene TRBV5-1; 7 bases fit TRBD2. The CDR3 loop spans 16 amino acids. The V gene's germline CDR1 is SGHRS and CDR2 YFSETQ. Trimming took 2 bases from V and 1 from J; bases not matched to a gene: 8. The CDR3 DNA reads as TGCGCCAGCAGCTTACCTAGCGGAGCTTCCCAAGAGACCCAGTACTTC. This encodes CASSLPSGASQETQYF.

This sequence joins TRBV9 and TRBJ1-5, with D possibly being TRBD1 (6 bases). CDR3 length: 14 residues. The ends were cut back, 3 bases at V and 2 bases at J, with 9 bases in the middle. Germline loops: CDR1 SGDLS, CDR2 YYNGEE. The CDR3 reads CASSAQGGNQPQHF. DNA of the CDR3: TGTGCCAGCAGCGCACAGGGCGGCAATCAGCCCCAGCATTTT. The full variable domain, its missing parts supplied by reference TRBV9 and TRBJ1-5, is DSGVTQTPKHLITATGQRVTLRCSPRSGDLSVYWYQQSLDQGLQFLIQYYNGEERAKGNILERFSAQQFPDLHSELNLSSLELGDSALYFCASSAQGGNQPQHFGDGTRLSIL.

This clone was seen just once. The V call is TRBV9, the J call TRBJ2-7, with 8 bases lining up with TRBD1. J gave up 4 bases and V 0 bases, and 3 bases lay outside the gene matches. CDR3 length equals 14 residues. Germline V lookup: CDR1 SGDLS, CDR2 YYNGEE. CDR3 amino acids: CASSVDQGAYEQYF. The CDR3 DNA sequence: TGTGCCAGCAGCGTAGACCAGGGGGCATACGAGCAGTACTTC.

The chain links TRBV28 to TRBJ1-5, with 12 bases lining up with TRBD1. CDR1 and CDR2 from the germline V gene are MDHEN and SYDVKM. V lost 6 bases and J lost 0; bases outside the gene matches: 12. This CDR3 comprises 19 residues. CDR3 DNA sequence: TGTGCCAGCAGCATACCCGGGACAGGGGGCTTGTATAGCAATCAGCCCCAGCATTTT. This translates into CASSIPGTGGLYSNQPQHF.

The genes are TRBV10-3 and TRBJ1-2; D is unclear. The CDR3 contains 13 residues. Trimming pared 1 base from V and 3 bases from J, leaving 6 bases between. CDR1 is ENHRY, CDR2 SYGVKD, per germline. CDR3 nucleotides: TGTGCCATCAGTGAGTTCACGGACTATGGCTACACCTTC. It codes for CAISEFTDYGYTF.

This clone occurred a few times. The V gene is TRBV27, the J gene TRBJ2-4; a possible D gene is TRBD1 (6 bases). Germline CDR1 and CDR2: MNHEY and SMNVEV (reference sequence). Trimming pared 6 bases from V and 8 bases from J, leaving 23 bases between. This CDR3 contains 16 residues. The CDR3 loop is CASSRGPVQGQYIQYF. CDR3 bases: TGTGCCAGCAGCCGCGGACCGGTCCAGGGGCAATACATTCAGTACTTC.

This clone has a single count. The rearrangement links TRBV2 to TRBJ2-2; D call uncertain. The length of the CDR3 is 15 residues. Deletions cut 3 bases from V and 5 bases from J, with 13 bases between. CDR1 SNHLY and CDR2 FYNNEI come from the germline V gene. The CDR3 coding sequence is TGTGCCAGCAGTGATTATGCAATCGGGACCGGGGAGCTGTTTTTT. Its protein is CASSDYAIGTGELFF. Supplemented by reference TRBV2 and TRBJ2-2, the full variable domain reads EPEVTQTPSHQVTQMGQEVILRCVPISNHLYFYWYRQILGQKVEFLVSFYNNEISEKSEIFDDQFSVERPDGSNFTLKIRSTKLEDSAMYFCASSDYAIGTGELFFGEGSRLTVL.

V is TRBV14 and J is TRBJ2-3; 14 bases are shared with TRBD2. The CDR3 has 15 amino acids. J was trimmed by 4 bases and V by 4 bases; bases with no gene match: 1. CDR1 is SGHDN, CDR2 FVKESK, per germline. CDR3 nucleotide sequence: TGTGCCAGCAGCCCGACTAGCGGGAGGGCAGATACGCAGTATTTT. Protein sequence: CASSPTSGRADTQYF.